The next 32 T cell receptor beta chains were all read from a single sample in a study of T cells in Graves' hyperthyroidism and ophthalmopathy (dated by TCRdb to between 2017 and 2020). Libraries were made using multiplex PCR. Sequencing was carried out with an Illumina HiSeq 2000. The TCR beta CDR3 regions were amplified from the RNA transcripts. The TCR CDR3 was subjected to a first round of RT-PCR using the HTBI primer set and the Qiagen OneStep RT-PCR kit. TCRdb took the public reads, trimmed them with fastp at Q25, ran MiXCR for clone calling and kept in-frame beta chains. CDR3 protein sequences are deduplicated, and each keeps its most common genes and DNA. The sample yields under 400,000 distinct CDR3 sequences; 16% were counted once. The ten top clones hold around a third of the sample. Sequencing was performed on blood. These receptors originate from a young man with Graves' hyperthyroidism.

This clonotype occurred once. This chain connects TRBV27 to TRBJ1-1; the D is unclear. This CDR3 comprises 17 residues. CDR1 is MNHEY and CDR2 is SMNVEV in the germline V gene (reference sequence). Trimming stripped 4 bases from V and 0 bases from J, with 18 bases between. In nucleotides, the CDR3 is TGTGCCAGCAGTTCCGTCCCAGGAGGGCTAATGAACACTGAAGCTTTCTTT. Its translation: CASSSVPGGLMNTEAFF.

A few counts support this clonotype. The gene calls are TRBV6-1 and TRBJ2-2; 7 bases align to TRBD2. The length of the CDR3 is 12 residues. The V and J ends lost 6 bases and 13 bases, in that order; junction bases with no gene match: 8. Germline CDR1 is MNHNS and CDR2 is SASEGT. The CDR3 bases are TGTGCCAGCAGCCTAGGGAGGGGTTCGCTGTTTTTT. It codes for CASSLGRGSLFF.

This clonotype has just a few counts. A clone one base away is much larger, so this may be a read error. In nucleotides, the CDR3 is TGTGCCAGCACCCCGGGGGGGGACTATGGCTACACCTTC. Its translation is CASTPGGDYGYTF. V gene TRBV12-3 or TRBV12-4 combines with J gene TRBJ1-2; D is perhaps TRBD1 (5 bases). This CDR3 spans 13 amino acids. Trimming cost V 7 bases and J 3 bases, with 12 bases left between them.

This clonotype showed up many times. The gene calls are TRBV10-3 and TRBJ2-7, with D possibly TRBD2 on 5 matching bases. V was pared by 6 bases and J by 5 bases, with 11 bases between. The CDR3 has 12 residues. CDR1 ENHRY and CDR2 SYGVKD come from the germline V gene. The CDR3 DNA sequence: TGTGCCATCAGGGACCCGGGAAACGAGCAGTACTTC. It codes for CAIRDPGNEQYF.

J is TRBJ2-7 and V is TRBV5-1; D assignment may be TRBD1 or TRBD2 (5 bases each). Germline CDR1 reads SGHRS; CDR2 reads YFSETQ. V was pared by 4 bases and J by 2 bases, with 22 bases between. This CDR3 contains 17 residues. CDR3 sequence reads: CASSQDPTGTEPYEQYF. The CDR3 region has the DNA TGCGCCAGCAGCCAAGATCCTACTGGGACCGAACCCTACGAGCAGTACTTC.

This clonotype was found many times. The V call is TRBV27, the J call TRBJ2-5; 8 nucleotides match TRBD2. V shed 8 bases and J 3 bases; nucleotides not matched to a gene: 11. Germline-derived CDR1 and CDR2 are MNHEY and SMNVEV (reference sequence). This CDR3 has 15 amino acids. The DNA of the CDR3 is TGTGCCAGCGGACTATCCCGGGGGGGAGAAGAGACCCAGTACTTC. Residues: CASGLSRGGEETQYF.

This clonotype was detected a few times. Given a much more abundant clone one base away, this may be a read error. CDR3: CASSLHTSGRVNEQSF. In DNA, the CDR3 is TGTGCCAGCAGTTTACACACTAGCGGGAGGGTCAATGAGCAGTCCTTC. This chain uses TRBV28 with TRBJ2-1, with 13 bases aligning to TRBD2. The germline V gene encodes CDR1 MDHEN and CDR2 SYDVKM. The CDR3 is made up of 16 amino acids.

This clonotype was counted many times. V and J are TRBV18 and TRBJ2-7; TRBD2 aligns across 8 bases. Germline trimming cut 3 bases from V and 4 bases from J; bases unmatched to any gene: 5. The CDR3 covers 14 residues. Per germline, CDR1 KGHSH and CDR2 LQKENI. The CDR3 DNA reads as TGTGCCAGCTCACCTCCGGGGGGGGGTTACGAGCAGTACTTC. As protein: CASSPPGGGYEQYF.

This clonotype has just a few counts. DNA of the CDR3: TGTGCCAGCAGCTTAGAGGACTGGGGACAGGGGAACACTGAAGCTTTCTTT. Its protein product is CASSLEDWGQGNTEAFF. V gene TRBV7-9 combines with J gene TRBJ1-1; TRBD1 aligns across 9 bases. Germline trimming cut 1 base from V and 1 base from J; bases unmatched to any gene: 7. In germline, CDR1 is SEHNR, CDR2 FQNEAQ (reference sequence). CDR3 length: 17 amino acids.

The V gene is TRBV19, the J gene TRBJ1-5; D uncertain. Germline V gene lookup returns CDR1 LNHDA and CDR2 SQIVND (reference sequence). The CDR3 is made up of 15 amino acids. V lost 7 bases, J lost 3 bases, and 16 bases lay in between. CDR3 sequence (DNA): TGTGCCAGTAAAAGCCGGGTCAGTTACAATCAGCCCCAGCATTTT. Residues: CASKSRVSYNQPQHF.

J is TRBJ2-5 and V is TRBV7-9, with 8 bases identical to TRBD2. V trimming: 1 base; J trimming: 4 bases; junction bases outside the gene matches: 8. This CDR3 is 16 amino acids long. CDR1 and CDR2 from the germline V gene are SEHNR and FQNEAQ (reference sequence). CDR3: CASSLVREGLGETQYF. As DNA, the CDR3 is TGTGCCAGCAGCTTAGTACGGGAGGGCCTTGGAGAGACCCAGTACTTC.

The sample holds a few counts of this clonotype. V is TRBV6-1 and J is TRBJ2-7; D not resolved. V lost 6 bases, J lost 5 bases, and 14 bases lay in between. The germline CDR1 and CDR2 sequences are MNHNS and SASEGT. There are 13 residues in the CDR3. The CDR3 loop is CASSPLGLNEQYF. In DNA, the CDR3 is TGTGCCAGCAGCCCTTTGGGCTTGAACGAGCAGTACTTC.

The CDR3 is CASSTGQSTDTQYF. CDR3 in DNA: TGTGCCAGCTCCACGGGACAGAGCACAGATACGCAGTATTTT. The chain combines TRBV27 with TRBJ2-3; 7 bases match TRBD1. The CDR3 is 14 amino acids. Germline V gives CDR1 MNHEY, CDR2 SMNVEV (reference sequence). V shed 8 bases and J 0 bases; nucleotides not matched to a gene: 5.

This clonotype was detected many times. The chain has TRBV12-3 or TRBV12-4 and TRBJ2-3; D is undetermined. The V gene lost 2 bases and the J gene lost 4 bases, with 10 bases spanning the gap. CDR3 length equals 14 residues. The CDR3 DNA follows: TGTGCCAGCAGTTTACGACTTATCGCAGATACGCAGTATTTT. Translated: CASSLRLIADTQYF.

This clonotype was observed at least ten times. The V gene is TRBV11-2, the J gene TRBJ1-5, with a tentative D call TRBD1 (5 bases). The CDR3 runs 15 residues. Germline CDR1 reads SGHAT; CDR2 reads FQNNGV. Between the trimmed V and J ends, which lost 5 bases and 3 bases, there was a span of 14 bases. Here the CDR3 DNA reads TGTGCCAGCAGCCTGGGGCAGAATAACAATCAGCCCCAGCATTTT. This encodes CASSLGQNNNQPQHF.

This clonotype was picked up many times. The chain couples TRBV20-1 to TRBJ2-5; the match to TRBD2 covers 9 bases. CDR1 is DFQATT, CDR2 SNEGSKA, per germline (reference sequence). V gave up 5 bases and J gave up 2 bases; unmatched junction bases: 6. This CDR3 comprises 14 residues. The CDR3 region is CSAGLAGAQETQYF. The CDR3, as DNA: TGCAGTGCTGGATTAGCGGGGGCTCAAGAGACCCAGTACTTC.

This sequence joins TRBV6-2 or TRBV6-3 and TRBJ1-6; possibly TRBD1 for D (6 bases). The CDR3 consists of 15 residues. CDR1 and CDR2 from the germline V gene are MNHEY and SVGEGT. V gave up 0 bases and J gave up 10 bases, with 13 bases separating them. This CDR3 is CASSYSRQASSPLHF. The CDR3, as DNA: TGTGCCAGCAGTTACTCGAGACAGGCCTCCTCACCCCTCCACTTT.

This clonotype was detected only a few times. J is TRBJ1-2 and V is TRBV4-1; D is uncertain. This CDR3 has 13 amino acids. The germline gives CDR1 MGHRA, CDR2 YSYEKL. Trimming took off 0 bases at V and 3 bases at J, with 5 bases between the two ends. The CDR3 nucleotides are TGCGCCAGCAGCCAAGAACGGGACTATGGCTACACCTTC. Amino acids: CASSQERDYGYTF.

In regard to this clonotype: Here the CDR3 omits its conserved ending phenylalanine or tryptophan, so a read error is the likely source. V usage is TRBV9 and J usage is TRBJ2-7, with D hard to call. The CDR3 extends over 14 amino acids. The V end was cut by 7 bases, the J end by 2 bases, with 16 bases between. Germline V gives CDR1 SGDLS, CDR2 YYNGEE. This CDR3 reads CASGKDPATYEQYL. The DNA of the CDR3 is TGTGCCAGCGGGAAGGACCCGGCCACCTACGAGCAGTACCTC.

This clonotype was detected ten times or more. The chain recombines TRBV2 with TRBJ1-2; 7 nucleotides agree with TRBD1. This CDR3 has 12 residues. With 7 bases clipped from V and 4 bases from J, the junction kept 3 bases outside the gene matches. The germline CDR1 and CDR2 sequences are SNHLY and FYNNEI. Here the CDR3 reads CASNGDSYGYTF. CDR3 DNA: TGTGCCAGCAATGGGGACAGCTATGGCTACACCTTC.

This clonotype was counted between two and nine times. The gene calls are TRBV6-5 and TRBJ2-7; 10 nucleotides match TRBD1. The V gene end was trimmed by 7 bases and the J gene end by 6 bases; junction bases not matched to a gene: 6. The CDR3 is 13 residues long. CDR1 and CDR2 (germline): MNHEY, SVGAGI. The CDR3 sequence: CASTTGTGVEQYF. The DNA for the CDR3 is TGTGCCAGCACAACCGGGACAGGGGTCGAGCAGTACTTC.

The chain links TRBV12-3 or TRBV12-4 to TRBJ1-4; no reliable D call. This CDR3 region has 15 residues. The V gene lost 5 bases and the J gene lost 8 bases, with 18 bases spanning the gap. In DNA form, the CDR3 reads TGTGCCAGCAGTGATGGGTGGCATGGAAACGAAAAACTGTTTTTT. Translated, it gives CASSDGWHGNEKLFF.

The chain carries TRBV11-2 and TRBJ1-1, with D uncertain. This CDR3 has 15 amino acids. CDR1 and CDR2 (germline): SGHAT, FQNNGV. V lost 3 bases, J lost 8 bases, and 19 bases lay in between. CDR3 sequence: CASSLALSPSSEAFF. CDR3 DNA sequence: TGTGCCAGCAGCTTGGCCCTCAGCCCGTCTTCGGAAGCTTTCTTT.

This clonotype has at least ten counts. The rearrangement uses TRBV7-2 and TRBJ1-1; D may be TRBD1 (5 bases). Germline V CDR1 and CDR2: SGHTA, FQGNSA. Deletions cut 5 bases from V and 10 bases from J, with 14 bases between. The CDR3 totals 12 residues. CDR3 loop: CASSPPTDTAFF. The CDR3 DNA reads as TGTGCCAGCAGCCCACCGACAGATACAGCTTTCTTT.

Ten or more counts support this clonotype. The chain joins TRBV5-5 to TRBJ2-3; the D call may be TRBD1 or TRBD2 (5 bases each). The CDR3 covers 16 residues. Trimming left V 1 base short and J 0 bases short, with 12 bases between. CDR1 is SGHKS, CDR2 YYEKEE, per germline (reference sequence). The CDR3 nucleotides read TGTGCCAGCAGCTTGCGGGGCGGCTCTAGCACAGATACGCAGTATTTT. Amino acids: CASSLRGGSSTDTQYF. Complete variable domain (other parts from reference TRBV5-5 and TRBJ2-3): DAGVTQSPTHLIKTRGQQVTLRCSPISGHKSVSWYQQVLGQGPQFIFQYYEKEERGRGNFPDRFSARQFPNYSSELNVNALLLGDSALYLCASSLRGGSSTDTQYFGPGTRLTVL.

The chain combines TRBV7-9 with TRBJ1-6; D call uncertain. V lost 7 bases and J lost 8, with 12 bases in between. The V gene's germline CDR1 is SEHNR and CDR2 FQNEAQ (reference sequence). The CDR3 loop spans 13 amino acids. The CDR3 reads CASTIGIDSPLHF. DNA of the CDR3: TGTGCCAGCACAATCGGTATTGATTCACCCCTCCACTTT.

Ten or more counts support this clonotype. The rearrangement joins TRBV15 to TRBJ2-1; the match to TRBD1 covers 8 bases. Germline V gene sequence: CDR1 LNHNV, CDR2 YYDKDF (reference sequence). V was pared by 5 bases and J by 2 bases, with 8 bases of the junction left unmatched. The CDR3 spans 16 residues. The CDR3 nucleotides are TGTGCCACCAGCGTACAGGGGGGAAATGCCTACAATGAGCAGTTCTTC. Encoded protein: CATSVQGGNAYNEQFF.

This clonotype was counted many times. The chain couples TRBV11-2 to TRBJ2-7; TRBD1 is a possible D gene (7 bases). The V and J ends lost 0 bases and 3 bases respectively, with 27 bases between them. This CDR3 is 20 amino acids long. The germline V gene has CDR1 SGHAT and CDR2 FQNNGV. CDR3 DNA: TGTGCCAGCAGCTTAGATTGGGCAGGGGGGATTGGCCCTCAACTCTACGAGCAGTACTTC. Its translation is CASSLDWAGGIGPQLYEQYF.

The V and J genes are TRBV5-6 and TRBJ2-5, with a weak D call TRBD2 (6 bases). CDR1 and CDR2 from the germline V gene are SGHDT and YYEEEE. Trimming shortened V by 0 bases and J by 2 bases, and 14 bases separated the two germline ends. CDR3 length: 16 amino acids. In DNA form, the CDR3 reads TGTGCCAGCAGCTTGGCCTACCGGGGGAGACAAGAGACCCAGTACTTC. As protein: CASSLAYRGRQETQYF.

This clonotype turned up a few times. CDR3 bases: TGCAGTGCTAGACTACTAGCGCCCTCCTACAATGAGCAGTTCTTC. Translation: CSARLLAPSYNEQFF. The chain joins TRBV20-1 to TRBJ2-1; 7 positions agree with TRBD2. The CDR3 runs 15 residues. The trim removed 2 bases at V and 0 bases at J, leaving 4 bases unmatched. Germline CDR1 DFQATT, CDR2 SNEGSKA (reference sequence).

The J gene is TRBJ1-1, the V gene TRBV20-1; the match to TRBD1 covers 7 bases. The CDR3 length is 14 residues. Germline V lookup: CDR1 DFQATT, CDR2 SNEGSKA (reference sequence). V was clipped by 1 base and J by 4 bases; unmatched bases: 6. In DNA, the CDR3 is TGCAGTGCTAGAGGGGCGCAGGGGGGCACTGAAGCTTTCTTT. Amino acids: CSARGAQGGTEAFF.

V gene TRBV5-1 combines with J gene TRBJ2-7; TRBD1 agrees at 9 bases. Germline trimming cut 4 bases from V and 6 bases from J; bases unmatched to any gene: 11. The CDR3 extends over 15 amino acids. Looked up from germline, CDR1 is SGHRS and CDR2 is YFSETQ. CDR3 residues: CASSAPQGAVSEQYF. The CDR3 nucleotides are TGCGCCAGCAGCGCCCCACAGGGGGCAGTTTCCGAGCAGTACTTC.